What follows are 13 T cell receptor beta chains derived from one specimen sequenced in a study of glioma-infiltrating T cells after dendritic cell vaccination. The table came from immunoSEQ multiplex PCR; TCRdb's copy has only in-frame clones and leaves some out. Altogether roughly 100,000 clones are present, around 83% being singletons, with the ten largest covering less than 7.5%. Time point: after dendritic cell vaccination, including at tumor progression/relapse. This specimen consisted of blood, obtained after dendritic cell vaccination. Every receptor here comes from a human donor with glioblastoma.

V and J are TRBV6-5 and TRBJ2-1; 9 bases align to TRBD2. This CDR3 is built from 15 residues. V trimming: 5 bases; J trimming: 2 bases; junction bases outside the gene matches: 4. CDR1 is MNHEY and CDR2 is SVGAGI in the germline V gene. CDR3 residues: CASSNQRGAYNEQFF. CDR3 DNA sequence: TGTGCCAGCAGTAACCAGCGGGGGGCCTACAATGAGCAGTTCTTC.

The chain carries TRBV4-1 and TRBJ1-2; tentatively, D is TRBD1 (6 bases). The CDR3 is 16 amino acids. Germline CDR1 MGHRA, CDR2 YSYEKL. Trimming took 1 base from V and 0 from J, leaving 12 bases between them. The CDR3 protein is CASSQAADRPNYGYTF. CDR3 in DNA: TGCGCCAGCAGCCAAGCCGCGGACAGACCTAACTATGGCTACACCTTC.

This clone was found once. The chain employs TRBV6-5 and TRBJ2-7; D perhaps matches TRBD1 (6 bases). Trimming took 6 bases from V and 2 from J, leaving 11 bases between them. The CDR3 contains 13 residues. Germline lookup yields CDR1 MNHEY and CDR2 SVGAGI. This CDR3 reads CASRARGPYEQYF. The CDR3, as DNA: TGTGCCAGCAGAGCCAGGGGACCCTACGAGCAGTACTTC.

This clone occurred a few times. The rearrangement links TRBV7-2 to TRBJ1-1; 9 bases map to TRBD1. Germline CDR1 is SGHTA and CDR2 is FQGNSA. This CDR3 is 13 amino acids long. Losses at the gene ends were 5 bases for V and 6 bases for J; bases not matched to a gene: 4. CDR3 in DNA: TGTGCCAGCAGCCAACAGGGGGCGGCTGAAGCTTTCTTT. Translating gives CASSQQGAAEAFF.

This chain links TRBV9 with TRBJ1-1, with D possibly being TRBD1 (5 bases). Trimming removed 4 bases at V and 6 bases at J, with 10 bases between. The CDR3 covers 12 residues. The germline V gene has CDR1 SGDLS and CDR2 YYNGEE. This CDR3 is CASSLQGAEAFF. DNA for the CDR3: TGTGCCAGCAGCCTCCAGGGCGCTGAAGCTTTCTTT. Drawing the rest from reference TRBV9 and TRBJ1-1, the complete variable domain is DSGVTQTPKHLITATGQRVTLRCSPRSGDLSVYWYQQSLDQGLQFLIQYYNGEERAKGNILERFSAQQFPDLHSELNLSSLELGDSALYFCASSLQGAEAFFGQGTRLTVV.

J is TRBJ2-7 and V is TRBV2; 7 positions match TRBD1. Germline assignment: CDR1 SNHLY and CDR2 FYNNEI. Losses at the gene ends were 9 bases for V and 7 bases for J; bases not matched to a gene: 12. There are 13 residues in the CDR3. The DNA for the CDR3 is TGTGCCAGTACGGGACAGCCCACTGGGGAGCAGTACTTC. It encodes CASTGQPTGEQYF.

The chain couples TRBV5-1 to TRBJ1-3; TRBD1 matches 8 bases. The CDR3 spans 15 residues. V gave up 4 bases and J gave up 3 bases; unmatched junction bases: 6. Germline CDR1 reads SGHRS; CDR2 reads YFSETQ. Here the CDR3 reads CASSQMTGVGNTIYF. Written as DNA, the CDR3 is TGCGCCAGCAGCCAGATGACAGGGGTTGGAAACACCATATATTTT.

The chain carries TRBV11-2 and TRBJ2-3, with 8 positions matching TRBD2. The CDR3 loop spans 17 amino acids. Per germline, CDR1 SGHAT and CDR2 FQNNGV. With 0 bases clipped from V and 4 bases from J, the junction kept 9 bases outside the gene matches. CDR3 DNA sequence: TGTGCCAGCAGCTTAGATCGGACTAGCATTAACGCAGATACGCAGTATTTT. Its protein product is CASSLDRTSINADTQYF.

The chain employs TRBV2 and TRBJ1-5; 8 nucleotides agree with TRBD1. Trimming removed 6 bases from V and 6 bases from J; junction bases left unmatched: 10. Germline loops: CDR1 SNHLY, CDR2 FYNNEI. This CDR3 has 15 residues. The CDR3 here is CASRVIQGEGQPQHF. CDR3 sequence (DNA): TGTGCCAGCAGGGTCATACAGGGGGAAGGTCAGCCCCAGCATTTT.

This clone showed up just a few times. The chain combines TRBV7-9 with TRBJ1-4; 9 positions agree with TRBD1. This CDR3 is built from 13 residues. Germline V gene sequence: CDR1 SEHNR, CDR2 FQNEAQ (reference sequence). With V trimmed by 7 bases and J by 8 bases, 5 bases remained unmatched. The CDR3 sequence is CASTGQGWEKLFF. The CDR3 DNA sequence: TGTGCCAGCACGGGACAGGGTTGGGAAAAACTGTTTTTT. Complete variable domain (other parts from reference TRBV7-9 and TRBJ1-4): DTGVSQNPRHKITKRGQNVTFRCDPISEHNRLYWYRQTLGQGPEFLTYFQNEAQLEKSRLLSDRFSAERPKGSFSTLEIQRTEQGDSAMYLCASTGQGWEKLFFGSGTQLSVL.

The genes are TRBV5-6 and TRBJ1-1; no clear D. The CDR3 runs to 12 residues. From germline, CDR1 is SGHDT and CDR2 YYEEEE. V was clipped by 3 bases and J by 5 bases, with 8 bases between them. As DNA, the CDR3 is TGTGCCAGCAGCTGGGAGGAAACTGAAGCTTTCTTT. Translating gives CASSWEETEAFF.

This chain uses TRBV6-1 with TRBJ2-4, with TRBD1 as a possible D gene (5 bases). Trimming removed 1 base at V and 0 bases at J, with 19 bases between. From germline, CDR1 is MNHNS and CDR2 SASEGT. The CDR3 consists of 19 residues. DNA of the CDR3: TGTGCCAGCAGTGAAGATTTTGGGGCTGACGGAGTAGCCAAAAACATTCAGTACTTC. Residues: CASSEDFGADGVAKNIQYF.

The CDR3 spells CASSGGLAGFGSYEQYF. The CDR3, as DNA: TGTGCCAGCAGTGGAGGCTTAGCGGGGTTTGGATCCTACGAGCAGTACTTC. The J gene is TRBJ2-7, the V gene TRBV2; 8 bases map to TRBD2. CDR1 is SNHLY, CDR2 FYNNEI, per germline. CDR3 length equals 17 residues. V shed 4 bases and J 1 base; nucleotides not matched to a gene: 12.